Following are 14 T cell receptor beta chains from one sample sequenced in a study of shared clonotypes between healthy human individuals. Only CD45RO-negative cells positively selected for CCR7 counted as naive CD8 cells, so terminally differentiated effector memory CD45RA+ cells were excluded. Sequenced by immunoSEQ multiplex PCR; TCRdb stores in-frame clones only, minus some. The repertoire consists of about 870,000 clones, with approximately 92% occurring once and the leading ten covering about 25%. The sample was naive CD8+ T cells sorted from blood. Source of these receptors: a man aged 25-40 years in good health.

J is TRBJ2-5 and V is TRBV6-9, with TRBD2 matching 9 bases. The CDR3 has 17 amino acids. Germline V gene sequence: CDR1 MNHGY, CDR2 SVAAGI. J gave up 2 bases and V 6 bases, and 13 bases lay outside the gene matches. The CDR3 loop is CASRYPPGGREQETQYF. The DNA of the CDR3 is TGTGCCAGCAGGTACCCACCGGGCGGGAGGGAACAAGAGACCCAGTACTTC.

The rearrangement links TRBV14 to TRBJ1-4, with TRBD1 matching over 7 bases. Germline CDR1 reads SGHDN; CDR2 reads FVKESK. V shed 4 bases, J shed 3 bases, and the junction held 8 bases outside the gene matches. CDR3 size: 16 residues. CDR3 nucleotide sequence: TGTGCCAGCAGCCCTAGACAGGGCTGGCCTAATGAAAAACTGTTTTTT. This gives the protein CASSPRQGWPNEKLFF.

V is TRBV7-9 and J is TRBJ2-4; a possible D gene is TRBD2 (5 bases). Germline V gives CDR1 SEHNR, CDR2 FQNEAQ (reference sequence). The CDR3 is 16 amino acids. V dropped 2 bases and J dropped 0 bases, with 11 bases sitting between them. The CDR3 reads CASSLTREIAKNIQYF. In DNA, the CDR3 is TGTGCCAGCAGCTTAACGAGGGAAATAGCCAAAAACATTCAGTACTTC.

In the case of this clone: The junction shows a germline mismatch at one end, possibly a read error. CDR3 DNA sequence: TGTGCTAGCAGCTTAAGCGCCCCCCTAGAGCAGTACTTC. This codes for CASSLSAPLEQYF. V gene TRBV7-7 combines with J gene TRBJ2-7; no firm D call. Per germline, CDR1 SSHAT and CDR2 FNYEAQ (reference sequence). The CDR3 contains 13 residues.

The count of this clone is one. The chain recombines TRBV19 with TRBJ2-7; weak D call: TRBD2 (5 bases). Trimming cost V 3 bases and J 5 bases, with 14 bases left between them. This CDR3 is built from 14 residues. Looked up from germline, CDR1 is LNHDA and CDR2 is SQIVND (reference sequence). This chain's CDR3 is CASSMLTLGDEQYF. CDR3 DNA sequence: TGTGCCAGTAGTATGCTCACACTAGGTGACGAGCAGTACTTC.

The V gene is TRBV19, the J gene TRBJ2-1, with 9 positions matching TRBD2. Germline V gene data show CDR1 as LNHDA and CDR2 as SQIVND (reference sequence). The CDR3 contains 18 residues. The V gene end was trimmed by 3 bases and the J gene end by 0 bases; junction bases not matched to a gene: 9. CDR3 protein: CASSIRSISGSSYNEQFF. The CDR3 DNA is TGTGCCAGTAGTATCCGCTCCATTAGCGGGAGCTCCTACAATGAGCAGTTCTTC.

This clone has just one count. In nucleotides, the CDR3 is TGTGCCAGCAGTGGTCCGGGACTAGTCACGAACACCGGGGAGCTGTTTTTT. Translation gives CASSGPGLVTNTGELFF. The V gene is TRBV25-1, the J gene TRBJ2-2; the match to TRBD2 covers 8 bases. Germline CDR1 and CDR2: MGHDK and SYGVNS. CDR3 length equals 17 residues. V lost 4 bases, J lost 0 bases, and 7 bases stayed unmatched.

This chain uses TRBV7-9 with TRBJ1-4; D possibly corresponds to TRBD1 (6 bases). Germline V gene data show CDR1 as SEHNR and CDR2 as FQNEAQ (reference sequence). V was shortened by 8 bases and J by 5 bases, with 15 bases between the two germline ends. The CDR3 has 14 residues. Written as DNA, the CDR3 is TGTGCCAGCCGAAATACCGGGACAAATGAAAAACTGTTTTTT. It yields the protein CASRNTGTNEKLFF.

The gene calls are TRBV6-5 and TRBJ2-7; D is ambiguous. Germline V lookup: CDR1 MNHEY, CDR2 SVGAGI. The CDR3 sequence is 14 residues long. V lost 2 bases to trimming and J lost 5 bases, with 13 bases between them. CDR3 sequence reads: CASSYRLGGDEQYF. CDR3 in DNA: TGTGCCAGCAGTTACCGGCTAGGTGGCGACGAGCAGTACTTC.

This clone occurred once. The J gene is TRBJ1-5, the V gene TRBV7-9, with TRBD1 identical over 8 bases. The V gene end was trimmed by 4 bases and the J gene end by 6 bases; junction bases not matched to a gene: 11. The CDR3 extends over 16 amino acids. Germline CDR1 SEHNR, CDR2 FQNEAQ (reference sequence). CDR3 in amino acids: CASSSATQGAGQPQHF. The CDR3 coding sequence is TGTGCCAGCAGCTCCGCAACGCAGGGGGCGGGTCAGCCCCAGCATTTT.

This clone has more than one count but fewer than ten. CDR3 protein: CASSLGQDYYGYTF. The CDR3 DNA follows: TGTGCCAGCAGCTTAGGGCAGGACTACTATGGCTACACCTTC. The chain has TRBV7-9 and TRBJ1-2; D call uncertain. Trimming shortened V by 1 base and J by 3 bases, and 9 bases separated the two germline ends. The CDR3 totals 14 residues. Germline CDR1 SEHNR, CDR2 FQNEAQ (reference sequence).

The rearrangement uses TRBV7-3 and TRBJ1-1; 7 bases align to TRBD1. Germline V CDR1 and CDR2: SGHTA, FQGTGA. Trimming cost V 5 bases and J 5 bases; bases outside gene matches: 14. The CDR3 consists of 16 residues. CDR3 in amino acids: CASSRGPNRGETEAFF. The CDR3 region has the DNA TGTGCCAGCAGCCGGGGCCCAAACAGGGGCGAAACTGAAGCTTTCTTT.

CDR3 protein: CASRYRLAGAYLKEHRGAVF. CDR3 in DNA: TGTGCAAGTCGCTACCGACTAGCGGGAGCATACCTAAAGGAGCACCGGGGAGCTGTTTTT. The chain joins TRBV12-2 to TRBJ2-2; the table's D call, TRBD2, has no DNA check behind it. TRBV12-2 is marked as a pseudogene. The CDR3 length is 20 residues.

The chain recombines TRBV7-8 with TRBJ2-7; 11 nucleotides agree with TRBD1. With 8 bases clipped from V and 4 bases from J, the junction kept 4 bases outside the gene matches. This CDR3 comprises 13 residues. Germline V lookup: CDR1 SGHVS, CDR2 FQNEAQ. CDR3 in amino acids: CASRDRGAYEQYF. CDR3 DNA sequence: TGTGCCAGCCGGGACAGGGGGGCTTACGAGCAGTACTTC.